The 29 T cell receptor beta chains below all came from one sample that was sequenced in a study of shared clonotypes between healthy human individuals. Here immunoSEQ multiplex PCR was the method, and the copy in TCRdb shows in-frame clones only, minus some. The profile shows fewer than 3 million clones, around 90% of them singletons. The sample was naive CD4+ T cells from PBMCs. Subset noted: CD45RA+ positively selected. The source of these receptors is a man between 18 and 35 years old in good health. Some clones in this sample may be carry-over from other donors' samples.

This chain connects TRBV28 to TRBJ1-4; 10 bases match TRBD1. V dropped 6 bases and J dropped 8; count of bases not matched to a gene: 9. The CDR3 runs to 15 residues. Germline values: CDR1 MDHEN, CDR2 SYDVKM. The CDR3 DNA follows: TGTGCCAGCAGGATTGGGACAGGGGTAGGGGAAAAACTGTTTTTT. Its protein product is CASRIGTGVGEKLFF.

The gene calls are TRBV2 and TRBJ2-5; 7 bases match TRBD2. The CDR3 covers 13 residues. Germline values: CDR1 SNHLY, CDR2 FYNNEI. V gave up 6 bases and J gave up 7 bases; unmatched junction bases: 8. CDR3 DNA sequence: TGTGCCAGCAGGAAGCGGGACCTAGGGACCCAGTACTTC. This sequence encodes CASRKRDLGTQYF.

Here the CDR3 DNA reads TGCGCCAGCAGCTCCCAGACAGGGAGGGAGGAGACCCAGTACTTC. Its protein product is CASSSQTGREETQYF. This chain joins TRBV5-1 and TRBJ2-5; D might be TRBD1 or TRBD2, each matching 7 bases. The CDR3 spans 15 residues. Germline V lookup: CDR1 SGHRS, CDR2 YFSETQ. V lost 3 bases to trimming and J lost 5 bases, with 17 bases between them.

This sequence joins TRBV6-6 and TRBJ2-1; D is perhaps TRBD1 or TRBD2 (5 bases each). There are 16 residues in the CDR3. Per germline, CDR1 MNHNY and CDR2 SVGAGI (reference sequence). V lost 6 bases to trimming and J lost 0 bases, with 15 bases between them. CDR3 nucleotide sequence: TGTGCCAGCAGCCCACCGGGACCTCTCTCCTACAATGAGCAGTTCTTC. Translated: CASSPPGPLSYNEQFF.

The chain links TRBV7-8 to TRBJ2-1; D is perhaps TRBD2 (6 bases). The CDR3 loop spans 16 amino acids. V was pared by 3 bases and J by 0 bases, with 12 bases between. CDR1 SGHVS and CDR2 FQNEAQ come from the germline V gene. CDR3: CASSLGRLSSYNEQFF. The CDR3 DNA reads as TGTGCCAGCAGCTTGGGGAGGCTAAGCTCCTACAATGAGCAGTTCTTC.

CDR3 in amino acids: CASSLSGEQFF. The DNA of the CDR3 is TGTGCCAGCAGCTTAAGCGGTGAGCAGTTCTTC. The V and J genes are TRBV5-6 and TRBJ2-1; weak D call: TRBD2 (5 bases). In germline, CDR1 is SGHDT, CDR2 YYEEEE. This CDR3 contains 11 residues. Deletions cut 2 bases from V and 9 bases from J, with 6 bases between.

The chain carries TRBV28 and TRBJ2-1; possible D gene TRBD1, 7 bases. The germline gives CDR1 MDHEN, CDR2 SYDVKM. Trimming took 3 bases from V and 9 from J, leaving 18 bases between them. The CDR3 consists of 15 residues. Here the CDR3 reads CASSFAPGQGGEQFF. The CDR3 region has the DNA TGTGCCAGCAGTTTTGCCCCTGGTCAGGGGGGTGAGCAGTTCTTC.

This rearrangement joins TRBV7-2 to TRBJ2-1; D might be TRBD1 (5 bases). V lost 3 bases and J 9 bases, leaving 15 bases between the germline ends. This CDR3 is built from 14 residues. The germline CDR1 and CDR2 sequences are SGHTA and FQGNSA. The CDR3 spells CASSLTSGNAEQFF. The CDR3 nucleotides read TGTGCCAGCAGCTTGACGTCAGGGAATGCTGAGCAGTTCTTC.

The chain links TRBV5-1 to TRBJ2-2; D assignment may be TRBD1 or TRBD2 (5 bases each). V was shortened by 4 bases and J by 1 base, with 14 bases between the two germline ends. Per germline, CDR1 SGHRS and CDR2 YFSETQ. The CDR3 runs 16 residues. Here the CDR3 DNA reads TGCGCCAGCAGCCCTGCGGCAGGGAGGAACACCGGGGAGCTGTTTTTT. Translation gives CASSPAAGRNTGELFF.

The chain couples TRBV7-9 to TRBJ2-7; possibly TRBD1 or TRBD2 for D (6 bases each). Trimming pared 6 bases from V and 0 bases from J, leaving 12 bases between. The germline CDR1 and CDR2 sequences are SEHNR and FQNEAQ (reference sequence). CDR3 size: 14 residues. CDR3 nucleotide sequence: TGTGCCAGCAGTCGACTAGGGGGCTCCTACGAGCAGTACTTC. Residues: CASSRLGGSYEQYF.

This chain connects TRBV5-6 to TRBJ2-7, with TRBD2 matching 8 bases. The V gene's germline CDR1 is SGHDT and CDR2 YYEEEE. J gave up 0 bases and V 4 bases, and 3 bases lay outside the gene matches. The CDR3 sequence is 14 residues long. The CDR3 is CASSPAGGSYEQYF. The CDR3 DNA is TGTGCCAGCAGCCCGGCGGGGGGCTCCTACGAGCAGTACTTC.

CDR3 protein: CASSLDNREGDTQYF. Written as DNA, the CDR3 is TGTGCCAGCAGCTTAGACAACAGGGAAGGGGATACGCAGTATTTT. This chain uses TRBV7-9 with TRBJ2-3, with D possibly matching TRBD1 (6 bases). Germline-derived CDR1 and CDR2 are SEHNR and FQNEAQ (reference sequence). Trimming shortened V by 1 base and J by 6 bases, and 14 bases separated the two germline ends. The CDR3 is made up of 15 amino acids.

The CDR3 sequence is CASSSVVGYTF. For the CDR3, the DNA is TGTGCCAGTAGTTCTGTGGTTGGCTACACCTTC. This sequence joins TRBV19 and TRBJ1-2; D not certain. Looked up from germline, CDR1 is LNHDA and CDR2 is SQIVND (reference sequence). This CDR3 contains 11 residues. Trimming took off 5 bases at V and 7 bases at J, with 8 bases between the two ends.

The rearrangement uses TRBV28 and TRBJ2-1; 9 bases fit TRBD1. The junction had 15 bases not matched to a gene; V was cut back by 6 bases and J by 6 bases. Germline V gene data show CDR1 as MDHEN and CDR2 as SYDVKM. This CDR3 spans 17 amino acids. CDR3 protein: CASRGSGTGRMGNEQFF. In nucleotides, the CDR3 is TGTGCCAGCAGGGGATCCGGGACAGGGAGAATGGGCAATGAGCAGTTCTTC.

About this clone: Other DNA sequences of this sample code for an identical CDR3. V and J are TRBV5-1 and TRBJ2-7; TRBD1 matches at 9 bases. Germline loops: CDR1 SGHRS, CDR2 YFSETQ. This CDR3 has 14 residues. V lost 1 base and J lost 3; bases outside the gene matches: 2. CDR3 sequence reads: CASSLTGGRYEQYF. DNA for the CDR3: TGCGCCAGCAGCTTGACAGGGGGCCGCTACGAGCAGTACTTC. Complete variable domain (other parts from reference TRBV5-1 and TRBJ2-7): KAGVTQTPRYLIKTRGQQVTLSCSPISGHRSVSWYQQTPGQGLQFLFEYFSETQRNKGNFPGRFSGRQFSNSRSEMNVSTLELGDSALYLCASSLTGGRYEQYFGPGTRLTVT.

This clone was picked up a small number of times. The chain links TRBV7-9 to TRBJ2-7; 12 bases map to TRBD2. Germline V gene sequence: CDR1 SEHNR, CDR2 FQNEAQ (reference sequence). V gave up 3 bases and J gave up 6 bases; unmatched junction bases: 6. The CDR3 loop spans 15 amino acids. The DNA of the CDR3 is TGTGCCAGCAGCTTCCGGACTAGCGGGATTTTCGAGCAGTACTTC. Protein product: CASSFRTSGIFEQYF. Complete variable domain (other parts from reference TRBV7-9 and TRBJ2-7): DTGVSQNPRHKITKRGQNVTFRCDPISEHNRLYWYRQTLGQGPEFLTYFQNEAQLEKSRLLSDRFSAERPKGSFSTLEIQRTEQGDSAMYLCASSFRTSGIFEQYFGPGTRLTVT.

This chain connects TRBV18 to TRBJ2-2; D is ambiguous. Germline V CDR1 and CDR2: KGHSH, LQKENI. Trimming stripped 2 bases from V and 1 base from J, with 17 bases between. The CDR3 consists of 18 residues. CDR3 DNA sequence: TGTGCCAGCTCACCAAGGCAGCCCGACCACCAGAACACCGGGGAGCTGTTTTTT. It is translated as CASSPRQPDHQNTGELFF.

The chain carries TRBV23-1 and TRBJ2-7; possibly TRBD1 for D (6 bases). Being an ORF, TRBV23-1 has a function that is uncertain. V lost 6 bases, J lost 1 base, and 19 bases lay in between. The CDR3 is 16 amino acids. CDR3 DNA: TGCGCCAGCAGGCTAAAGGGGGTTTTTAGGTCCTACGAGCAGTACTTC. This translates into CASRLKGVFRSYEQYF.

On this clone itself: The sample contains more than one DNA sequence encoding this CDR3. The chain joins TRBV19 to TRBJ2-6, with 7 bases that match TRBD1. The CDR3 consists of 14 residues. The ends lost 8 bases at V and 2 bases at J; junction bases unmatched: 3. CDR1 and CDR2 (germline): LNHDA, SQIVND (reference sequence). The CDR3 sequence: CASSTGAGANVLTF. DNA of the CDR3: TGTGCCAGTTCAACAGGGGCTGGGGCCAACGTCCTGACTTTC.

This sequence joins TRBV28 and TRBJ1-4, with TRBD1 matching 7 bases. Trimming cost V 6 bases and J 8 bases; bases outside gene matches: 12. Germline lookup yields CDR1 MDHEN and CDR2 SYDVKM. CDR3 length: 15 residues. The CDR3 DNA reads TGTGCCAGCAGCCCCGCCGGGACAGCAGTAGAAAAACTGTTTTTT. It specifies CASSPAGTAVEKLFF.

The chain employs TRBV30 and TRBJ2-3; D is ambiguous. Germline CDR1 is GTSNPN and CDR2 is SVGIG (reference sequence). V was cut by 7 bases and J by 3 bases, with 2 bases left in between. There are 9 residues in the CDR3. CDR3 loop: CASTDTQYF. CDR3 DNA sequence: TGTGCCTCAACAGATACGCAGTATTTT. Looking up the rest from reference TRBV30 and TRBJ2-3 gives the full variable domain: SQTIHQWPATLVQPVGSPLSLECTVEGTSNPNLYWYRQAAGRGLQLLFYSVGIGQISSEVPQNLSASRPQDRQFILSSKKLLLSDSGFYLCASTDTQYFGPGTRLTVL.

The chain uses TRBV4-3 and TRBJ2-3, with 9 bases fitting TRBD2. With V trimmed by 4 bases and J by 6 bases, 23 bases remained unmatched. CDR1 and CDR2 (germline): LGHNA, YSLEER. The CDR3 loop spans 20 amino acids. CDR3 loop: CASSRTGTAILAGRWDTQYF. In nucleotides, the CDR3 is TGCGCCAGCAGCCGTACCGGGACAGCAATTCTAGCGGGAAGGTGGGATACGCAGTATTTT.

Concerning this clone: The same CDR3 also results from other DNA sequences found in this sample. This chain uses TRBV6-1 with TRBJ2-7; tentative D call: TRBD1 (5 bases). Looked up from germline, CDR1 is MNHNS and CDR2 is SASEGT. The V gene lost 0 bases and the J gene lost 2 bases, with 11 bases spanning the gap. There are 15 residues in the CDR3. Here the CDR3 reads CASSEALRGTYEQYF. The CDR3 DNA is TGTGCCAGCAGTGAAGCGCTTAGGGGTACCTACGAGCAGTACTTC.

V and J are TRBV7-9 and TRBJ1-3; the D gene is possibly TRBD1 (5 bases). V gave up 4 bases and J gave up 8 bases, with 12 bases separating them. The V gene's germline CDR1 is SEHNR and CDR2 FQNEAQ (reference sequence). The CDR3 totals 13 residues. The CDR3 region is CASSSGRGDTIYF. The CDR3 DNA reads TGTGCCAGCAGCTCCGGCCGAGGGGACACCATATATTTT.

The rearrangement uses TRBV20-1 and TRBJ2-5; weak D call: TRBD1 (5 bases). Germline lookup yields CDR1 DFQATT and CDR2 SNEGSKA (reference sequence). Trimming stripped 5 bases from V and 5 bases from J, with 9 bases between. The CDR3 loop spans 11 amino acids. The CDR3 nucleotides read TGCAGTGCTGGGGCCCCTGAGACCCAGTACTTC. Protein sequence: CSAGAPETQYF.

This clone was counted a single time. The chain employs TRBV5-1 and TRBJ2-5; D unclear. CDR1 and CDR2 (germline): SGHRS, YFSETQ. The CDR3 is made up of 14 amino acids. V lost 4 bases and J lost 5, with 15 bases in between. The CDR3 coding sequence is TGCGCCAGCAGCCAAGATCTGGGTAGGGAGACCCAGTACTTC. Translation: CASSQDLGRETQYF. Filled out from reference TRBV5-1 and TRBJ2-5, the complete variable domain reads KAGVTQTPRYLIKTRGQQVTLSCSPISGHRSVSWYQQTPGQGLQFLFEYFSETQRNKGNFPGRFSGRQFSNSRSEMNVSTLELGDSALYLCASSQDLGRETQYFGPGTRLLVL.

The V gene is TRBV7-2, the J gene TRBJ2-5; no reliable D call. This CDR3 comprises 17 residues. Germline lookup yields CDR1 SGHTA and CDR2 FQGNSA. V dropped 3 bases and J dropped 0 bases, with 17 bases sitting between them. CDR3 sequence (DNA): TGTGCCAGCAGCTTTATTCAGCGCGGCACAGACCAAGAGACCCAGTACTTC. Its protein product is CASSFIQRGTDQETQYF. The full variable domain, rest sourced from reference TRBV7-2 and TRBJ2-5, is GAGVSQSPSNKVTEKGKDVELRCDPISGHTALYWYRQSLGQGLEFLIYFQGNSAPDKSGLPSDRFSAERTGGSVSTLTIQRTQQEDSAVYLCASSFIQRGTDQETQYFGPGTRLLVL.

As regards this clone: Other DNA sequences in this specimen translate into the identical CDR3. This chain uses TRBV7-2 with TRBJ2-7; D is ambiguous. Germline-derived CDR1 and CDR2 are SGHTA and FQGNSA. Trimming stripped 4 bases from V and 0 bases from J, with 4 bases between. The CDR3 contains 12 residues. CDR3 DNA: TGTGCCAGCAGCTCGAACTCCTACGAGCAGTACTTC. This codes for CASSSNSYEQYF.

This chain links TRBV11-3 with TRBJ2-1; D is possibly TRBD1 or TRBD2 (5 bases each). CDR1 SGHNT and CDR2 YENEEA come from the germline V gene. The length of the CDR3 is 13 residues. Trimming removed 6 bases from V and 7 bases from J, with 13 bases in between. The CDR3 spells CASSYGTSNEQFF. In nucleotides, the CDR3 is TGTGCCAGCAGTTACGGGACGTCGAATGAGCAGTTCTTC.